This TCR beta chain was identified during a study of Graves' ophthalmopathy and Graves' hyperthyroidism. This CDR3 region has 16 residues. CDR1 and CDR2 (germline): SGHTA, FQGNSA. Germline trimming cut 6 bases from V and 3 bases from J; bases unmatched to any gene: 9. The authors amplified TCR beta CDR3 regions from RNA transcripts. RT-PCR with HTBI primers came first, then second-round multiplex PCR. TCRdb called the multiplex PCR reads again in MiXCR, with one record for every CDR3 protein. The sample has hundreds of thousands of distinct CDR3 sequences; around a fifth are singletons. This clonotype was picked up a small number of times.

The sequenced sample was peripheral blood. This sequence was found in a young woman with stable Graves' hyperthyroidism. Some clones in this sample may be carry-over from other donors' samples. V and J are TRBV7-2 and TRBJ2-5, with 11 bases aligning to TRBD2. CDR3 DNA: TGTGCCAGCAGTTCCCCGGGACTAGCGGTAGAAGAGACCCAGTACTTC. Translation gives CASSSPGLAVEETQYF.